This paragraph covers one T cell receptor beta chain sequence. TCRdb ran MiXCR on the PCR reads. The sample lists some 93,000 clones; about 12% were seen once. The entry originates in a study of metastatic and nonmetastatic thyroid tumors. No patient had received any treatment before thyroid surgery. CDR1 and CDR2 (germline): GTSNPN, SVGIG (reference sequence). Trimming stripped 2 bases from V and 8 bases from J, with 19 bases between. The CDR3 sequence is 16 residues long. The TCR sequence derives from a female donor with papillary thyroid cancer or a benign thyroid nodule (not recorded which). Some clones in this sample may be carry-over from other donors' samples. Source material: blood. The chain links TRBV30 to TRBJ1-6; D gene ambiguous. The DNA for the CDR3 is TGTGCCTGGAGTAGTCCTTCACTGAAAACTTATTCACCCCTCCACTTT. Its protein product is CAWSSPSLKTYSPLHF.